Following are 4 T cell receptor beta chains from one sample sequenced in a study of cytomegalovirus exposure and HLA in healthy donors. The PCR employed 60 Vbeta primers together with 13 Jbeta primers. Sequenced by immunoSEQ multiplex PCR; TCRdb stores in-frame clones only, minus some. The table lists around 150,000 clones, 80% to 90% of them singletons, with under 6.5% in the top ten. Material: PBMCs. All receptors derive from a woman aged 25 to 39 in good health and CMV-seronegative.

This sequence joins TRBV5-1 and TRBJ2-1; 9 bases are shared with TRBD2. The J segment lost 2 bases and the V segment lost 0 bases, leaving 3 bases of the junction unmatched. This CDR3 has 16 amino acids. Germline V gives CDR1 SGHRS, CDR2 YFSETQ. The CDR3 DNA reads as TGCGCCAGCAGCTTGGCTAGCGGGGATGCCTACAATGAGCAGTTCTTC. It yields the protein CASSLASGDAYNEQFF.

The chain carries TRBV5-1 and TRBJ2-1; 8 bases match TRBD1. Trimming cost V 4 bases and J 12 bases; bases outside gene matches: 12. Per germline, CDR1 SGHRS and CDR2 YFSETQ. The CDR3 extends over 14 amino acids. The DNA of the CDR3 is TGCGCCAGCAGCCCCGGGACAGGAAGATTTTTGCAGTTCTTC. Translation: CASSPGTGRFLQFF.

The chain joins TRBV28 to TRBJ2-7, with 8 nucleotides matching TRBD2. From germline, CDR1 is MDHEN and CDR2 SYDVKM. V was clipped by 6 bases and J by 3 bases; unmatched bases: 13. The CDR3 is made up of 16 amino acids. The CDR3 sequence is CASRASGGGKSYEQYF. The CDR3 DNA follows: TGTGCCAGCAGGGCCTCGGGAGGGGGGAAGAGCTACGAGCAGTACTTC.

The V call is TRBV11-2, the J call TRBJ1-1, with 9 bases that match TRBD1. Germline CDR1 reads SGHAT; CDR2 reads FQNNGV. With V trimmed by 5 bases and J by 2 bases, 9 bases remained unmatched. CDR3 length equals 16 residues. The CDR3, as DNA: TGTGCCAGCAGCGCTGTACAGGGGGCCAAAAACACTGAAGCTTTCTTT. It is translated as CASSAVQGAKNTEAFF. The variable domain in full, completed from reference TRBV11-2 and TRBJ1-1, reads EAGVAQSPRYKIIEKRQSVAFWCNPISGHATLYWYQQILGQGPKLLIQFQNNGVVDDSQLPKDRFSAERLKGVDSTLKIQPAKLEDSAVYLCASSAVQGAKNTEAFFGQGTRLTVV.